This TCR beta chain stems from a study of identical twins. Study results and limitations: Memory repertoires lacked the insertion deficit that abundant cord blood beta clonotypes showed. Zero-insertion analyses could be partly confounded by invariant MAIT and iNKT cells. Beta out-of-frame sequences showed weaker excess sharing between twins.

V was pared by 11 bases and J by 0 bases, with 11 bases of the junction left unmatched. CDR1 SNHLY and CDR2 FYNNEI come from the germline V gene. This CDR3 is 16 amino acids long. TCRdb reprocessed the 5' RACE reads with MiXCR, giving one entry per CDR3 protein. Here the sample spans roughly 1,500,000 distinct CDR3 sequences, under 35% being singletons. In its sample, this clonotype was seen a few times. Antigen unknown. The sample was cord blood. The chain combines TRBV2 with TRBJ2-1; 9 bases match TRBD2. This receptor was obtained from a newborn girl in good health. In DNA, the CDR3 is TGTGCCGGATTACATAGCGGGAGAAGCTCCTACAATGAGCAGTTCTTC. It specifies CAGLHSGRSSYNEQFF.